Listed below are T cell receptor beta chains from one sample, sequenced in a study of T cell responses to AZD1222 COVID-19 vaccine. Measured with immunoSEQ multiplex PCR; TCRdb has only the in-frame clones, and not every one. The sample yields 150,000 to 200,000 clones, 85% to 90% seen once. The sequences come from peripheral blood, collected on day 0 of MenACWY control vaccination. Every receptor here comes from an adult in good health. Each CDR3 is given with its conserved first and last residue. The D gene is left open where the match is weak. Only part of the rows carry a size: once, few, many, or a class if the clone is expanded.

clone size,J gene,V gene,D gene,CDR3 length,CDR3 DNA,CDR3 protein
-,TRBJ1-1,TRBV6-2/TRBV6-3,-,12,TGTGCCAGCAGTTACCAACTATCTGAAGCTTTCTTT,CASSYQLSEAFF
-,TRBJ2-7,TRBV2,-,14,TGTGCCAGCGCCGTTGCGGGGAGCTCCTACGAGCAGTACTTC,CASAVAGSSYEQYF
-,TRBJ2-7,TRBV28,TRBD1,14,TGTGCCAGCAGTAAAGGACAGGGATGGCGCGAGCAGTACTTC,CASSKGQGWREQYF
few,TRBJ2-7,TRBV7-2,TRBD2,18,TGTGCCAGCAGCCCTAGGACTAGCGGGGGGTCGAGCTCCTACGAGCAGTACTTC,CASSPRTSGGSSSYEQYF
few,TRBJ1-1,TRBV10-2,-,13,TGCGCCAGCAGCAGGGGAATGAACACTGAAGCTTTCTTT,CASSRGMNTEAFF
-,TRBJ2-1,TRBV12-3/TRBV12-4,TRBD1,12,TGTGCCAGCAGACAGGGGAAGGGTGAGCAGTTCTTC,CASRQGKGEQFF
-,TRBJ2-5,TRBV21-1,-,13,TGTGCCAGCAGTACTGAAAAGAGAGAGACCCAGTACTTC,CASSTEKRETQYF
-,TRBJ2-3,TRBV19,TRBD2,16,TGTGCCAGTAGTATTGAGGCTAGCGGGGGGTCGGATACGCAGTATTTT,CASSIEASGGSDTQYF
few,TRBJ2-7,TRBV29-1,TRBD2,13,TGCAGCGTTCGACTAGCGGGACCCTACGAGCAGTACTTC,CSVRLAGPYEQYF
-,TRBJ2-7,TRBV28,-,15,TGTGCCAGCAGTCCGTGGGGGAGTGGGTCCGGCGAGCAGTACTTC,CASSPWGSGSGEQYF
-,TRBJ2-3,TRBV29-1,TRBD2,14,TGCAGCGTCGTCGCTAGCGGGAGCACAGATACGCAGTATTTT,CSVVASGSTDTQYF
-,TRBJ2-1,TRBV19,-,16,TGTGCCAGTAGAAGATCTATGGGGCGGCATTACAATGAGCAGTTCTTC,CASRRSMGRHYNEQFF
-,TRBJ1-3,TRBV4-2,-,19,TGTGCCAGCAGCCAAGTCCCCCAACCGCCTTTTTTCTCTGGAAACACCATATATTTT,CASSQVPQPPFFSGNTIYF
-,TRBJ2-3,TRBV7-6,TRBD2,17,TGTGCCAGCAGCTTAGTCGCGGGAGAGGTTAGCACAGATACGCAGTATTTT,CASSLVAGEVSTDTQYF
-,TRBJ2-7,TRBV9,-,15,TGTGCCAGCAGCGTAGGGGGGCGAGGGTTGGACGAGCAGTACTTC,CASSVGGRGLDEQYF
-,TRBJ2-5,TRBV2,-,14,TGTGCCAGCAGTGATCCCAGGATGGGCGAGACCCAGTACTTC,CASSDPRMGETQYF
-,TRBJ2-1,TRBV7-3,-,17,TGTGCCAGCAGCTTAAGGGGAATAGATTTGCGTTTGGATGAGCAGTTCTTC,CASSLRGIDLRLDEQFF
-,TRBJ2-7,TRBV4-2,-,14,TGTGCCAGCAGCCAAGTAACGGGGTCCTACGAGCAGTACTTC,CASSQVTGSYEQYF
-,TRBJ1-2,TRBV12-5,-,17,TGTGCTAGTGGTTTGAATGGCGGGGGGAATTTACGCTATGGCTACACCTTC,CASGLNGGGNLRYGYTF
-,TRBJ2-5,TRBV4-2,-,15,TGTGCCAGCAGCCAAGATAGAGAGGGCGGGGAGACCCAGTACTTC,CASSQDREGGETQYF
-,TRBJ2-7,TRBV5-4,TRBD2,16,TGTGCCAGCAGCCGGGAGGATGGACCCAGCTCCTACGAGCAGTACTTC,CASSREDGPSSYEQYF
medium-sized,TRBJ2-1,TRBV5-4,-,15,TGTGCCAGCAGTCCTGACAGTCGGGCGTACAATGAGCAGTTCTTC,CASSPDSRAYNEQFF
-,TRBJ2-3,TRBV9,TRBD2,17,TGTGCCAGCAGCACCGGGGGGTGGCCACTCGATGCTCATACGCAGTATTTT,CASSTGGWPLDAHTQYF
-,TRBJ1-2,TRBV18,-,16,TGTGCCAGCTCACCCCCGCCCCACGGACATAACTATGGCTACACCTTC,CASSPPPHGHNYGYTF
-,TRBJ2-1,TRBV7-8,TRBD1,16,TGTGCCAGCAGCCTAAACCCGGGACAGGGGTACAATGAGCAGTTCTTC,CASSLNPGQGYNEQFF
-,TRBJ1-2,TRBV30,-,12,TGTGCCTGGAGTCCAGTGACCTATGGCTACACCTTC,CAWSPVTYGYTF
-,TRBJ1-3,TRBV15,-,15,TGTGCCACCAGCAGAGATAAGGGGCCTGGAAACACCATATATTTT,CATSRDKGPGNTIYF
-,TRBJ2-2,TRBV30,-,13,TGTGCCTGGAGTGTACGATTGGCCGGGGAGCTGTTTTTT,CAWSVRLAGELFF
-,TRBJ1-5,TRBV7-8,-,15,TGTGCCAGCAGCTTAAAGCGGCAGGGGTATCAGCCCCAGCATTTT,CASSLKRQGYQPQHF
-,TRBJ1-1,TRBV7-2,-,13,TGTGCCAGCAGCCCCAGGTCTGGCACTGAAGCTTTCTTT,CASSPRSGTEAFF
-,TRBJ2-2,TRBV20-1,-,15,TGCAGTGCTAGTAACCCAGGGTATAACACCGGGGAGCTGTTTTTT,CSASNPGYNTGELFF
-,TRBJ2-1,TRBV6-5,TRBD2,13,TGTGCCAGCACCAGGACTAGTCTCAATGAGCAGTTCTTC,CASTRTSLNEQFF
-,TRBJ1-2,TRBV7-8,-,15,TGTGCCAGCAGCTTAGAATTGGACTCGTCGCATGGCTACACCTTC,CASSLELDSSHGYTF
-,TRBJ2-3,TRBV6-4,TRBD2,14,TGTGCCAGCAGTGCGCGGGAGCTCCCAGATACGCAGTATTTT,CASSARELPDTQYF
-,TRBJ1-1,TRBV6-5,-,11,TGTGCCAGCAGTTATGGATCTGAAGCTTTCTTT,CASSYGSEAFF
-,TRBJ1-6,TRBV5-6,TRBD1,18,TGTGCCAGCAGCTTGGGGCAGGGGGCCGACTCCTATAATTCACCCCTCCACTTT,CASSLGQGADSYNSPLHF
few,TRBJ1-4,TRBV7-9,TRBD1,14,TGTGCCAGCAGCCCACAGGGGGCTCAGGAAAAACTGTTTTTT,CASSPQGAQEKLFF
-,TRBJ2-2,TRBV28,TRBD2,15,TGTGCCAGCGGGGAGGCGGGAGGGCAGACCGGGGAGCTGTTTTTT,CASGEAGGQTGELFF
-,TRBJ2-5,TRBV5-1,TRBD2,16,TGCGCCAGCAGCTTGGCCGGCGGGGGGGCCCAAGAGACCCAGTACTTC,CASSLAGGGAQETQYF
few,TRBJ1-1,TRBV7-2,-,13,TGTGCCAGCAGCGTAGGGGCAAGGTCTGAAGCTTTCTTT,CASSVGARSEAFF
-,TRBJ1-1,TRBV5-1,-,14,TGCGCCAGCAGCTCCGATTTGGCGGACACTGAAGCTTTCTTT,CASSSDLADTEAFF
-,TRBJ1-6,TRBV19,-,16,TGTGCCAGTAGTACTAGGACTGGTCGTCGCAATTCACCCCTCCACTTT,CASSTRTGRRNSPLHF
-,TRBJ1-4,TRBV2,TRBD1,15,TGTGCCAGCAGTAGGGGACAGGGGAAGAATGAAAAACTGTTTTTT,CASSRGQGKNEKLFF
-,TRBJ2-7,TRBV28,TRBD2,15,TGTGCCAGCAGTTTAGCGGGAGGCCTCGCCTACGAGCAGTACTTC,CASSLAGGLAYEQYF
-,TRBJ1-1,TRBV7-2,-,15,TGTGCCAGCAGCGGAAGGGACGGATTGAACACTGAAGCTTTCTTT,CASSGRDGLNTEAFF
-,TRBJ2-7,TRBV2,-,16,TGTGCCAGCAGTGAAGTCCTATGGGGGCGTCTTGACGAGCAGTACTTC,CASSEVLWGRLDEQYF
-,TRBJ2-1,TRBV7-8,-,12,TGTGCCAGCAGCTTGCAGTTAAATGAGCAGTTCTTC,CASSLQLNEQFF
-,TRBJ2-7,TRBV29-1,-,11,TGCAGCGTTGAAATTGTCAACGAGCAGTACTTC,CSVEIVNEQYF
-,TRBJ1-4,TRBV28,-,16,TGTGCCAGCAGTTTATCGGCGGGAGCGCGTAGGGGGAAACTGTTTTTT,CASSLSAGARRGKLFF
-,TRBJ2-6,TRBV7-9,-,15,TGTGCCAGCATGGCAGGTCGGTTCAGGGCCAACGTCCTGACTTTC,CASMAGRFRANVLTF
few,TRBJ1-3,TRBV5-5,-,15,TGTGCCAGCAGCTTTCTTTCGATCTCTGGAAACACCATATATTTT,CASSFLSISGNTIYF
-,TRBJ1-4,TRBV7-9,-,14,TGTGCCAGCAGCTTAGGTCAGGCCGCCGAAAAACTGTTTTTT,CASSLGQAAEKLFF